This T cell receptor (beta chain) was documented in a study of blood T cell repertoires in COVID-19. This clone turned up a few times. TCRdb's copy holds only in-frame clones and misses some; the assay was immunoSEQ multiplex PCR. The table includes 200,000 to 250,000 clones, about nine tenths detected once. The material sequenced was PBMCs or T cells enriched from blood (not recorded which). This sequence was found in a young woman with acute COVID-19.

The CDR3 DNA follows: TGTGCCAGCAGTGATCAGTACAGGGGGAGGACTGAAGCTTTCTTT. This gives the protein CASSDQYRGRTEAFF. This chain links TRBV25-1 with TRBJ1-1, with 8 positions matching TRBD1. This CDR3 has 15 residues. The J segment lost 5 bases and the V segment lost 3 bases, leaving 8 bases of the junction unmatched. The germline gives CDR1 MGHDK, CDR2 SYGVNS.